These T cell receptor beta chains were read from a single sample in a study of blood T cell repertoires in COVID-19. Clones were sequenced by immunoSEQ multiplex PCR, and TCRdb holds only the in-frame ones, with some missing. The data hold about 180,000 clones, with less than 85% observed a single time. Sequences were obtained from peripheral blood. Every receptor here comes from a woman older than 75 with active or convalescent COVID-19. CDR3s include the opening cysteine and the closing phenylalanine or tryptophan. Each record gives: V gene, J gene, CDR3 length, clone size, D gene, CDR3 DNA, CDR3 protein. A D gene is named only where the DNA matches it firmly. Size is omitted from some rows. Given values are once, few, many or a class for expanded clones.

TRBV4-2	TRBJ1-6	14	NA	NA	TGTGCCAGCAGCTCAGGGCAGGGGAATTCACCCCTCCACTTT	CASSSGQGNSPLHF
TRBV6-5	TRBJ1-3	15	NA	NA	TGTGCCAGCAGTTCCTCGACAGTCTCTGGAAACACCATATATTTT	CASSSSTVSGNTIYF
TRBV4-2	TRBJ2-7	15	few	NA	TGTGCCAGCACCCCGCTGGGGCAGGGCCAAAGCGAGCAGTACTTC	CASTPLGQGQSEQYF
TRBV4-1	TRBJ2-1	18	NA	TRBD2	TGCGCCAGCAGCCAAGAAGGACTAGCGGGATTCTCCTACAATGAGCAGTTCTTC	CASSQEGLAGFSYNEQFF
TRBV4-1	TRBJ2-3	12	NA	NA	TGCGCCAGCAGCCAACGACTAGATACGCAGTATTTT	CASSQRLDTQYF
TRBV6-6	TRBJ2-2	15	NA	TRBD2	TGTGCCAGCAGTTTCGGGAGGATGAACACCGGGGAGCTGTTTTTT	CASSFGRMNTGELFF
TRBV9	TRBJ2-6	16	few	NA	TGTGCCAGCAGCGTAGAAAGCAACTCTGGGGCCAACGTCCTGACTTTC	CASSVESNSGANVLTF
TRBV7-9	TRBJ2-7	14	few	TRBD1	TGTGCCAGCAGCCCAACAGGGGGCGAGGACGAGCAGTACTTC	CASSPTGGEDEQYF
TRBV4-1	TRBJ1-2	15	NA	NA	TGCGCCAGCAGCCACCAGACACTTAATAACTATGGCTACACCTTC	CASSHQTLNNYGYTF
TRBV6-2/TRBV6-3	TRBJ2-1	16	NA	TRBD2	TGTGCCAGCAGCTACTCAGCGGGAGGGGGCCAATATAAGCAGTTCTTC	CASSYSAGGGQYKQFF
TRBV2	TRBJ1-5	12	NA	NA	TGTGCCAGCAGCCATAGCAATCAGCCCCAGCATTTT	CASSHSNQPQHF
TRBV19	TRBJ2-4	14	few	TRBD1	TGTGCCAGTAATCCCGGGACAGGGGAAAACATTCAGTACTTC	CASNPGTGENIQYF
TRBV5-4	TRBJ2-7	14	NA	NA	TGTGCCAGCAGCAAAGCTACTAGGGCCTACGAGCAGTACTTC	CASSKATRAYEQYF
TRBV3-1/TRBV3-2	TRBJ1-1	12	NA	NA	TGTGCCAGCAGCCACAGGGGCACTGAAGCTTTCTTT	CASSHRGTEAFF
TRBV6-6	TRBJ2-5	15	NA	TRBD1	TGTGCCAGCAGCTCGCCCCAGGGGGCGAGAGAGACCCAGTACTTC	CASSSPQGARETQYF
TRBV24-1	TRBJ2-5	15	NA	NA	TGTGCCACCAGTGATCCCCGGGAGTACCAAGAGACCCAGTACTTC	CATSDPREYQETQYF
TRBV6-5	TRBJ2-1	15	NA	TRBD2	TGTGCCAGCAGCTTTAGCGGGAGGGGGTGGAATGAGCAGTTCTTC	CASSFSGRGWNEQFF
TRBV2	TRBJ1-2	14	NA	NA	TGTGCCAGCAGTCAACGGACAGCCGCTTTTGGCTACACCTTC	CASSQRTAAFGYTF
TRBV30	TRBJ1-1	15	NA	TRBD1	TGTGCCTGGAGGGGACTCGGACAGGGGAACACTGAAGCTTTCTTT	CAWRGLGQGNTEAFF
TRBV19	TRBJ2-7	14	NA	TRBD2	TGTGCCAGTGGGACTAGCGGGGGGACCTACGAGCAGTACTTC	CASGTSGGTYEQYF
TRBV3-1/TRBV3-2	TRBJ1-1	13	NA	TRBD1	TGTGCCAGCAGCCTGAGACAGGGCACTGAAGCTTTCTTT	CASSLRQGTEAFF
TRBV5-1	TRBJ2-3	15	NA	TRBD1	TGCGCCAGCAGTTCGAGACAGGGGGGCACAGATACGCAGTATTTT	CASSSRQGGTDTQYF
TRBV5-4	TRBJ2-5	15	NA	NA	TGTGCCAGCAGCTTGGGAGGGGGGGACCAAGAGACCCAGTACTTC	CASSLGGGDQETQYF
TRBV10-3	TRBJ1-1	18	NA	NA	TGTGCCATCAGTGAGTCGGAACAGGGCTTCACAGGGAGCACTGAAGCTTTCTTT	CAISESEQGFTGSTEAFF
TRBV29-1	TRBJ1-2	11	NA	NA	TGCAGCGTCCCCCTCAACTATGGCTACACCTTC	CSVPLNYGYTF
TRBV9	TRBJ1-3	14	NA	NA	TGTGCCAGCAGCGTGGGACACTCTGGAAACACCATATATTTT	CASSVGHSGNTIYF
TRBV6-1	TRBJ1-1	14	NA	TRBD1	TGTGCCAGCAGTGAGGGGACAGGGTGGACTGAAGCTTTCTTT	CASSEGTGWTEAFF
TRBV19	TRBJ1-2	14	NA	TRBD1	TGTGCCAGTAGTTTCGGACAGGGTAAGGGTGGCTACACCTTC	CASSFGQGKGGYTF
TRBV5-6	TRBJ1-1	15	once	NA	TGTGCCAGCAGCCTGTGGGGAGGCCTAGGGACTGAAGCTTTCTTT	CASSLWGGLGTEAFF
TRBV28	TRBJ2-1	13	NA	TRBD1	TGTGCCAGCAGAAGACAGGGAGTGGGTGCGCCGTTCTTC	CASRRQGVGAPFF
TRBV5-5	TRBJ2-7	16	NA	TRBD2	TGTGCCAGCAGCTCTCTGGGGGGAGGGAGCTCCTACGAGCAGTACTTC	CASSSLGGGSSYEQYF
TRBV7-9	TRBJ1-3	14	few	NA	TGTGCCAGCAGCCCCGTGGGGGCGGGTGGCACCATATATTTT	CASSPVGAGGTIYF
TRBV15	TRBJ2-7	15	NA	NA	TGTGCCACCAGCAGAGATACGGGGAGCTCCTACGAGCAGTACTTC	CATSRDTGSSYEQYF
TRBV5-1	TRBJ1-2	14	NA	NA	TGCGCCAGCAGGTTGTATGGGGGCAACTATGGCTACACCTTC	CASRLYGGNYGYTF
TRBV4-1	TRBJ1-5	18	NA	TRBD1	TGCGCCAGCAGCCAAGATTTCTCCGGACAGGGGGCCTGGCAGCCCCAGCATTTT	CASSQDFSGQGAWQPQHF
TRBV7-7	TRBJ2-1	13	NA	NA	TGTGCCAGCAGCTTATTCAGTGACAATGAGCAGTTCTTC	CASSLFSDNEQFF
TRBV18	TRBJ1-1	13	NA	NA	TGTGCCAGCTCATCAGACAGAAACACTGAAGCTTTCTTT	CASSSDRNTEAFF
TRBV9	TRBJ2-7	14	once	NA	TGTGCCAGCAGCGTAGTAGGGCAGGGAGGCGAGCAGTACTTC	CASSVVGQGGEQYF
TRBV27	TRBJ2-1	16	NA	TRBD2	TGTGCCAGCAGGTACACCCTAGCGGGGTCGGGCAATGAGCAGTTCTTC	CASRYTLAGSGNEQFF
TRBV6-4	TRBJ2-7	14	NA	TRBD1	TGTGCCAGCAGTGACTTGAAGACAGGGTCGCGGCAGTACTTC	CASSDLKTGSRQYF
TRBV3-1/TRBV3-2	TRBJ1-1	15	NA	NA	TGTGCCAGCAGCCCAAGTTGGGACTTGAACACTGAAGCTTTCTTT	CASSPSWDLNTEAFF
TRBV4-1	TRBJ2-2	17	NA	NA	TGCGCCAGCAGCCAAGATCCCGGGGGAACTAGGACCGGGGAGCTGTTTTTT	CASSQDPGGTRTGELFF